The present T cell receptor beta chain was sequenced within a study of blood T cells in healthy people across ages. The ends were cut back, 0 bases at V and 5 bases at J, with 5 bases in the middle. The V gene's germline CDR1 is SGHDN and CDR2 FVKESK. The CDR3 length is 14 residues. Using a J-beta primer mix together with a sample-barcoded 5' primer, a second PCR was run for about 6 to 12 cycles. A single record per CDR3 protein comes from TCRdb applying MiXCR to the 5' RACE reads. Of about 1,000,000 distinct CDR3 sequences in the sample, more than 35% were seen once. The sequencing sample was made of blood. The receptor comes from a woman aged 60-75 years in good health. The chain links TRBV14 to TRBJ1-6; D unclear. CDR3 sequence reads: CASSQEGNNSPLHF. The DNA for the CDR3 is TGTGCCAGCAGCCAAGAGGGAAATAATTCACCCCTCCACTTT.